The clone carrying this TCR beta chain was seen ten or more times. The target antigen is unknown. This sample's time point: newly diagnosed GD, antithyroid drugs for less than 3 months. RNA isolated from PBMCs was used to make the TCR library. This specimen belongs to a study of regulatory T cells in long-lasting Graves disease. Study-wide findings and caveats: Persistent Graves' patients showed reduced TCR diversity versus newly diagnosed patients.

Building the TCR beta libraries relied on iRepertoire HTBI primers, and CDR3 regions underwent Arm-PCR. TCRdb itself ran the multiplex PCR reads through MiXCR, one entry per CDR3 protein. This table has over 500,000 distinct CDR3 sequences, 15% to 20% appearing once. V was clipped by 6 bases and J by 5 bases; unmatched bases: 6. The germline CDR1 and CDR2 sequences are SEHNR and FQNEAQ (reference sequence). The CDR3 consists of 14 residues. These data were likewise used in another study, on T cells in Graves' hyperthyroidism and ophthalmopathy.

The TCR comes from a man younger than 30 with Graves disease. The specimen was peripheral blood mononuclear cells (PBMCs), collected at new diagnosis, from a patient treated with antithyroid drugs. This sequence joins TRBV7-9 and TRBJ2-5; 10 nucleotides align to TRBD2. The CDR3 DNA sequence: TGTGCCAGCAGGGGTAGCGGGAGGATGGAGACCCAGTACTTC. It specifies CASRGSGRMETQYF. The full variable domain, its missing parts supplied by reference TRBV7-9 and TRBJ2-5, is DTGVSQNPRHKITKRGQNVTFRCDPISEHNRLYWYRQTLGQGPEFLTYFQNEAQLEKSRLLSDRFSAERPKGSFSTLEIQRTEQGDSAMYLCASRGSGRMETQYFGPGTRLLVL.